The 4 T cell receptor beta chains below were found in one sample sequenced in a study of cytomegalovirus exposure and HLA in healthy donors. PCR involved 60 Vbeta and 13 Jbeta primers. The assay was immunoSEQ multiplex PCR, and TCRdb's table has in-frame clones only and misses some. The sample contains 140,000 to 150,000 clones, about 75% of which appear only once. The sequencing input was PBMCs. Receptor source: a man between 25 and 39 years old in good health and CMV-seronegative.

V gene TRBV28 combines with J gene TRBJ2-1; 10 bases are a match to TRBD2. With 1 base clipped from V and 4 bases from J, the junction kept 4 bases outside the gene matches. Germline V gene data show CDR1 as MDHEN and CDR2 as SYDVKM. The CDR3 extends over 16 amino acids. The CDR3 reads CASSLYGTSAYNEQFF. The CDR3 DNA sequence: TGTGCCAGCAGTTTATATGGGACTAGCGCTTACAATGAGCAGTTCTTC.

The chain couples TRBV7-2 to TRBJ2-1; the match to TRBD2 covers 7 bases. This CDR3 region has 15 residues. The trim removed 3 bases at V and 0 bases at J, leaving 2 bases unmatched. Per germline, CDR1 SGHTA and CDR2 FQGNSA. CDR3 sequence (DNA): TGTGCCAGCAGCTTCGGGGGGAGCTCCTACAATGAGCAGTTCTTC. This encodes CASSFGGSSYNEQFF.

The CDR3 nucleotides read TGTGCCAGCAGCCAAGGGGATGGGCTAGCGGGGTGGAGCACAGATACGCAGTATTTT. Residues: CASSQGDGLAGWSTDTQYF. V and J are TRBV4-2 and TRBJ2-3; the match to TRBD2 covers 9 bases. Germline V lookup: CDR1 LGHNA, CDR2 YNFKEQ. Germline trimming cut 1 base from V and 0 bases from J; bases unmatched to any gene: 11. The CDR3 consists of 19 residues.

To note about this clone: The same CDR3 is also encoded by other DNA sequences in this sample. The chain is built from TRBV28 and TRBJ2-7; tentative D call: TRBD1 (5 bases). Germline CDR1 is MDHEN and CDR2 is SYDVKM. This CDR3 has 14 amino acids. Between the trimmed V and J ends, which lost 3 bases and 0 bases, there was a span of 9 bases. CDR3 residues: CASSLSGSSYEQYF. In nucleotides, the CDR3 is TGTGCCAGCAGTTTGTCAGGGTCCTCCTACGAGCAGTACTTC.